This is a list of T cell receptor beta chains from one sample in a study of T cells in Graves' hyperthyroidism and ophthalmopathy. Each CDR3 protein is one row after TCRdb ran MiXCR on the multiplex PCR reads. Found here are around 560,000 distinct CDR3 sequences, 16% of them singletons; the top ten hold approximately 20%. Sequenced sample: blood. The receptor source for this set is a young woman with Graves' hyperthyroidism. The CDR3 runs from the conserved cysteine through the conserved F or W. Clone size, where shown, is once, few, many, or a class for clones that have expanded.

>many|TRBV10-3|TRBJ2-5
CAIAEQRSQETQYF
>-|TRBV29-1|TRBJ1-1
CSGTGTLNTEAFF
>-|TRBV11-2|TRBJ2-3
CASSLPPPLGTDTQYF
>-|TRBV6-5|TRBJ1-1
CASSFRAGTEAFF
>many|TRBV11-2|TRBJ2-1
CASSLDFGNNEQFF
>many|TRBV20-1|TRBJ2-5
CSAIQGVWETQYF
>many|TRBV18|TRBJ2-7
CASSLQGADWEQYF
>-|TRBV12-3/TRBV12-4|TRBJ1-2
CASSLGHDYGHTF
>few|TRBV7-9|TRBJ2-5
CASSTLTGMETQYF
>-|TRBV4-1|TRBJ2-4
CASSQLSAGGKNIQYF
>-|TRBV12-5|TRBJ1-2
CASGTKEGSYHYGYTF
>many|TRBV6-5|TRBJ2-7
CASSYSGGPEQYF
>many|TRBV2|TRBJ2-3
CASSEALAGAETQYF
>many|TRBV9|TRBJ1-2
CASSVVGYGYTF
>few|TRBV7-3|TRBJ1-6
CASSLAGRNSPLHF
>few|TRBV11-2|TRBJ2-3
CASSPSRSPDTQYF
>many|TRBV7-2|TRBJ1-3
CASSLGHAFSGNTIYF
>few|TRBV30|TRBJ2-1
CAWSPVAGDPEYNEQFF
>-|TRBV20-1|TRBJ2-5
CSAIPAGGSQETQYF
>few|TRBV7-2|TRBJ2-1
CASSLVIWASGVDEQFF
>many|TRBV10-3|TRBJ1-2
CAISVAGDGYTF
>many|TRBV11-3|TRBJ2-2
CASTRRPGGELFF
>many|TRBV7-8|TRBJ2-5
CASSLTTFRTRSQETQYF
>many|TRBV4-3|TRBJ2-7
CASSANRAGYEQYF
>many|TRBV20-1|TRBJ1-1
CSAGEDTGWNTEAFF
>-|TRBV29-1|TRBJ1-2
CSAAGNYGYTF
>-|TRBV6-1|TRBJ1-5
CASRATVVSNQPQHF
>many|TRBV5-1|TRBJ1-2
CASSFSADGYTF
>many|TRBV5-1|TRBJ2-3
CASSLVGPPSTDTQYF
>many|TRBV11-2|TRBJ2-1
CASSLGNRGSLGQFF
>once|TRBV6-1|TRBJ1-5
CASSEGEEDQPQHF
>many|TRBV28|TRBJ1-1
CASSLERAFF
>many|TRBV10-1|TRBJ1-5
CASSRGPNQPQHF
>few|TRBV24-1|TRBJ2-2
CATSDSGTGNTGELFF
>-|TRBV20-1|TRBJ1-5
CSANVDSNQPQHF
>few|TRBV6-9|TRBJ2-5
CASSYESGRGETQYF
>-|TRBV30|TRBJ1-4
CAWSVGSHGDEKLFF
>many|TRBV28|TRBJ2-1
CASSFKGTNYNEQFF
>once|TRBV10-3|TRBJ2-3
CAISERRGSPDTQYF
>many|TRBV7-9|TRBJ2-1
CASSLAGTGMRNEQFF
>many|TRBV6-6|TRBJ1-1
CASSYQGLNTEAFF
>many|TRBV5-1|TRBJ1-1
CASSLGVPTANTEAFF
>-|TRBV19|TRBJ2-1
CASTLGWGNEQFF
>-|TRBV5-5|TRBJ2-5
CASSLLVGQIQETQYF
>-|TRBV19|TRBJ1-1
CASHLNIEAFF
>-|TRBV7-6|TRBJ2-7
CASSLEPGLAGVSSYEQYF